Below are 17 T cell receptor beta chains sequenced from a single sample in a study of brain T cells in children with intractable seizures. Time point here: blood from clinic visit 5 months post-surgery; TSC patient then seizure free. Some clones are missing from TCRdb's copy, which holds only in-frame ones; the method was immunoSEQ multiplex PCR. Of 340,000 or so clones listed, about 93% are singletons. Sequenced material: peripheral blood, taken 5 to 6 months after surgery. The receptors stem from a boy under three years old with tuberous sclerosis and intractable seizures.

J is TRBJ2-7 and V is TRBV3-1 (or the pseudogene TRBV3-2), with D possibly TRBD1 on 6 matching bases. Trimming took 2 bases from V and 6 from J, leaving 14 bases between them. The germline V gene encodes CDR1 LGHDT and CDR2 YNNKEL (reference sequence). There are 14 residues in the CDR3. In DNA form, the CDR3 reads TGTGCCAGCAGCCAACAGGGGATTTTAGGCGAGCAGTACTTC. Protein product: CASSQQGILGEQYF.

The J gene is TRBJ2-3, the V gene TRBV6-5; the D gene is possibly TRBD2 (6 bases). V was clipped by 5 bases and J by 0 bases, with 12 bases between them. Germline assignment: CDR1 MNHEY and CDR2 SVGAGI. The CDR3 totals 15 residues. The CDR3 loop is CASSRVSGSTDTQYF. The CDR3 nucleotides read TGTGCCAGCAGTCGGGTTAGCGGAAGCACAGATACGCAGTATTTT.

V is TRBV6-5 and J is TRBJ2-1; D might be TRBD1 (6 bases). The V gene lost 10 bases and the J gene lost 8 bases, with 24 bases spanning the gap. Germline loops: CDR1 MNHEY, CDR2 SVGAGI. The CDR3 loop spans 15 amino acids. CDR3 in DNA: TGTGCCACGTCAGGTCAGGGGTGGTTAGGCGATGAGCAGTTCTTC. Translated: CATSGQGWLGDEQFF.

The chain is built from TRBV14 and TRBJ2-1, with D maybe TRBD1 (8 bases). V was clipped by 4 bases and J by 4 bases, with 20 bases between them. CDR1 is SGHDN, CDR2 FVKESK, per germline. This CDR3 contains 17 residues. CDR3 in DNA: TGTGCCAGCAGCCCCAGGGCGGGGGACAGGAGATACAATGAGCAGTTCTTC. Amino acids: CASSPRAGDRRYNEQFF.

The V gene is TRBV6-6, the J gene TRBJ1-4, with 7 bases aligning to TRBD1. Unmatched junction bases numbered 4, after V lost 3 bases and J lost 3 bases. The CDR3 consists of 15 residues. Per the germline V gene, CDR1 is MNHNY and CDR2 is SVGAGI (reference sequence). DNA for the CDR3: TGTGCCAGCAGTTATTCGGGACAGCCTAATGAAAAACTGTTTTTT. Translation: CASSYSGQPNEKLFF.

V and J are TRBV9 and TRBJ2-2; unclear D gene. Germline CDR1 and CDR2: SGDLS and YYNGEE. This CDR3 spans 13 amino acids. Trimming shortened V by 0 bases and J by 6 bases, and 6 bases separated the two germline ends. The CDR3 is CASSVGTPGELFF. The CDR3, as DNA: TGTGCCAGCAGCGTAGGGACCCCCGGGGAGCTGTTTTTT.

The chain couples TRBV29-1 to TRBJ2-5; TRBD1 might be the D (6 bases). The germline CDR1 and CDR2 sequences are SQVTM and ANQGSEA. CDR3 length: 13 residues. V gave up 6 bases and J gave up 2 bases, with 13 bases separating them. The CDR3 loop is CSVDGQRQETQYF. Here the CDR3 DNA reads TGCAGCGTGGACGGACAGAGGCAAGAGACCCAGTACTTC.

The V and J genes are TRBV7-9 and TRBJ2-2; 7 bases match TRBD1. V gave up 2 bases and J gave up 5 bases; unmatched junction bases: 8. The CDR3 consists of 16 residues. Per germline, CDR1 SEHNR and CDR2 FQNEAQ (reference sequence). Here the CDR3 reads CASSLKGALGTGELFF. The CDR3 DNA reads as TGTGCCAGCAGCTTAAAGGGGGCGTTAGGAACCGGGGAGCTGTTTTTT.

This chain connects TRBV11-3 to TRBJ2-1, with 7 bases identical to TRBD2. Germline CDR1 SGHNT, CDR2 YENEEA. The CDR3 extends over 17 amino acids. Trimming took 3 bases from V and 7 from J; bases not matched to a gene: 15. The CDR3 coding sequence is TGTGCCAGCAGCTTCTACCCCGCTAGCGGCCCAGGGAATGAGCAGTTCTTC. The encoded protein is CASSFYPASGPGNEQFF.

The V call is TRBV5-6, the J call TRBJ1-4, with 8 bases lining up with TRBD1. The CDR3 consists of 11 residues. Trimming took 3 bases from V and 12 from J; bases not matched to a gene: 1. Germline loops: CDR1 SGHDT, CDR2 YYEEEE. DNA of the CDR3: TGTGCCAGCAGCTCGACAGGGGAACTGTTTTTT. Amino acids: CASSSTGELFF.

As to this clone: The junction departs from germline at one end; a sequencing error may be responsible. CDR3 DNA: TGTGCCACCAGTGACCGACACGCCGACAACAATCAGTCCCAGCATTTT. Translation: CATSDRHADNNQSQHF. The chain has TRBV24-1 and TRBJ1-5; D is uncertain. Germline-derived CDR1 and CDR2 are KGHDR and SFDVKD. There are 16 residues in the CDR3.

Comments on this clone: Other DNA sequences in this sample translate to the same CDR3. This chain links TRBV5-1 with TRBJ1-2; 8 bases map to TRBD1. CDR1 and CDR2 (germline): SGHRS, YFSETQ. This CDR3 is 13 amino acids long. Germline trimming cut 2 bases from V and 3 bases from J; bases unmatched to any gene: 0. CDR3 region: CASSLQGDYGYTF. The CDR3 nucleotides read TGCGCCAGCAGCTTACAGGGGGACTATGGCTACACCTTC.

Remarks on this clone: The same CDR3 arises from other DNA sequences in this sample as well. The gene calls are TRBV12-3 or TRBV12-4 and TRBJ1-2; 7 bases match TRBD1. The CDR3 is made up of 13 amino acids. V shed 5 bases, J shed 2 bases, and the junction held 2 bases outside the gene matches. The CDR3 DNA follows: TGTGCCAGCAGTCTACAGGGGAACTATGGCTACACCTTC. Translation gives CASSLQGNYGYTF.

The CDR3 nucleotides are TGTGCCAGTAGTAAGGGGGGGCCGTCCACAGATACGCAGTATTTT. Translation: CASSKGGPSTDTQYF. The rearrangement links TRBV19 to TRBJ2-3; D is perhaps TRBD2 (7 bases). With 4 bases removed from V and 2 bases from J, the gap between germline ends came to 13 bases. This CDR3 is built from 15 residues. Per germline, CDR1 LNHDA and CDR2 SQIVND (reference sequence).

The DNA of the CDR3 is TGTGCCAGCAGCGTAGGACTAGCGGGACCTTCGTACTTC. Protein: CASSVGLAGPSYF. The chain couples TRBV12-3 or TRBV12-4 to TRBJ2-4; 12 nucleotides match TRBD2. CDR3 length: 13 residues. The V and J ends lost 6 bases and 15 bases, in that order; junction bases with no gene match: 9.

V is TRBV13 and J is TRBJ1-6; 8 bases line up with TRBD1. Germline lookup yields CDR1 PRHDT and CDR2 FYEKMQ (reference sequence). The ends lost 5 bases at V and 9 bases at J; junction bases unmatched: 6. The CDR3 runs 14 residues. The CDR3 DNA reads TGTGCCAGCAGCGCGGACAGGGCGACTTCACCCCTCCACTTT. This translates into CASSADRATSPLHF.

Here the CDR3 reads CATSRDRESGGAFF. CDR3 bases: TGTGCCACCAGCAGAGATCGGGAGTCGGGCGGAGCTTTCTTT. V and J are TRBV15 and TRBJ1-1; D is uncertain. Trimming took off 0 bases at V and 10 bases at J, with 15 bases between the two ends. Germline-derived CDR1 and CDR2 are LNHNV and YYDKDF (reference sequence). This CDR3 comprises 14 residues.